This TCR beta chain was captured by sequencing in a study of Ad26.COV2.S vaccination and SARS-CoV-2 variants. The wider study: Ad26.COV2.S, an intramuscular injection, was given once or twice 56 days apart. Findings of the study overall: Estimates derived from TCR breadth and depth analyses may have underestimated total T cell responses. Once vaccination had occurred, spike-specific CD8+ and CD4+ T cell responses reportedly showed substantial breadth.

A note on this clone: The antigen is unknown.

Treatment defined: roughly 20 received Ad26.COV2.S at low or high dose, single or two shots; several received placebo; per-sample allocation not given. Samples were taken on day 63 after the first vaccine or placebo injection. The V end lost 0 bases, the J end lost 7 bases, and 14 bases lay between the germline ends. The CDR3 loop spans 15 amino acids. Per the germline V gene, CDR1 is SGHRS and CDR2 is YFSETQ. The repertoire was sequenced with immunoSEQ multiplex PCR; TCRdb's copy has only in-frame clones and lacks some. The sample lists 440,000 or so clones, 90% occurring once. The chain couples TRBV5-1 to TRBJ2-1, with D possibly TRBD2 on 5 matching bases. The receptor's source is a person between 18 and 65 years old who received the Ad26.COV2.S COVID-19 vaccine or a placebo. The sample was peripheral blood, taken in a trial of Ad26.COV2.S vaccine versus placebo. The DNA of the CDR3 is TGCGCCAGCAGCTTGGTCGGGGTGGGAGTTAATGAGCAGTTCTTC. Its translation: CASSLVGVGVNEQFF.